This T cell receptor (beta chain) originates from a study of regulatory T cells in long-lasting Graves disease. Background on the study: Positivity for TSH receptor antibodies plus over 5 years of antithyroid drugs meant persistent Graves' disease.

V lost 0 bases and J 0 bases, leaving 14 bases between the germline ends. This CDR3 spans 17 amino acids. The germline V gene encodes CDR1 MNHEY and CDR2 SVGEGT. Specified time point: persistent/refractory GD, antithyroid drugs over 5 years with positive TRAb. Isolated PBMC RNA provided the starting material for the TCR library. This clonotype was counted a few times. Building the TCR beta libraries relied on iRepertoire HTBI primers, and CDR3 regions underwent Arm-PCR. TCRdb processed the multiplex PCR reads anew with MiXCR; each CDR3 protein has one entry. The sample contains 500,000 to 700,000 distinct CDR3 sequences, around 30% of which appear only once.

The sequence derives from a female donor with Graves disease. The chain combines TRBV6-2 or TRBV6-3 with TRBJ1-1, with D possibly TRBD1 on 5 matching bases. The sample here was peripheral blood mononuclear cells (PBMCs), taken when the disease was refractory, from a patient treated with antithyroid drugs. The CDR3 sequence is CASSYSRGGPMNTEAFF. The DNA of the CDR3 is TGTGCCAGCAGTTACTCGAGGGGAGGGCCTATGAACACTGAAGCTTTCTTT.